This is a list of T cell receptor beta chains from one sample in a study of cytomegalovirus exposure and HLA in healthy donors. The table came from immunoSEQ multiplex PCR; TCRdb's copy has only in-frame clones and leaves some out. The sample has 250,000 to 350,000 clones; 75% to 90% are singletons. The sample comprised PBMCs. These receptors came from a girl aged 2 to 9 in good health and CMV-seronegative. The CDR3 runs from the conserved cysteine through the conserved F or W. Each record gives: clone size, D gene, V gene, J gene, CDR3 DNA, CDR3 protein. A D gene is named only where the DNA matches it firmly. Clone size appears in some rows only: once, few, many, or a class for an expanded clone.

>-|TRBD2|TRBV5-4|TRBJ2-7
TGTGCCAGCAGCTTGGCTGGGACTAGTACCTACGAGCAGTACTTC
CASSLAGTSTYEQYF
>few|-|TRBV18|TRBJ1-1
TGTGCCAGCTCACCAAACCGGGAGAACACTGAAGCTTTCTTT
CASSPNRENTEAFF
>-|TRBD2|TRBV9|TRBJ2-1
TGTGCCAGCAGCGTAGTGTCCACCGGAGCGGGAAACTACAATGAGCAGTTCTTC
CASSVVSTGAGNYNEQFF
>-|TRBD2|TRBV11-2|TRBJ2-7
TGTGCCAGCAGCTTCCCGCCGGGAGCGGGAGCGTACGAGCAGTACTTC
CASSFPPGAGAYEQYF
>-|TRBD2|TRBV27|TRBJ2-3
TGTGCCAGCAGTTTATGGGCCCTAGCGGGGGGTCCAGAGCCTTCGCAGTATTTT
CASSLWALAGGPEPSQYF
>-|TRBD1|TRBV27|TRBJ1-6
TGTGCCAGCAGTTTATACGGGACAGGAGTAAATTCACCCCTCCACTTT
CASSLYGTGVNSPLHF
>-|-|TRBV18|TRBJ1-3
TGTGCCAGCTCACCACCGGAGAAATTCTCTGGAAACACCATATATTTT
CASSPPEKFSGNTIYF
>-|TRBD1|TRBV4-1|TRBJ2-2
TGCGCCAGCAGCCTCAGACAGGGGACCCACACCGGGGAGCTGTTTTTT
CASSLRQGTHTGELFF
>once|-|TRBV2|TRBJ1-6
TGTGCCAGCGGGGGCTCACCCCTCCACTTT
CASGGSPLHF
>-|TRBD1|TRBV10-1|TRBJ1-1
TGCGCCAGCAGTGGCGGGACAGGGGTAGGAACTGAAGCTTTCTTT
CASSGGTGVGTEAFF
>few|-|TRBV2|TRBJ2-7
TGTGCCAGCAGTAACGGACAGACCTACGAGCAGTACTTC
CASSNGQTYEQYF
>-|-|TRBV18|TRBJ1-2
TGTGCCAGCTCACCCCAGGAAGTGCCGGGGGGCTATGGCTACACCTTC
CASSPQEVPGGYGYTF
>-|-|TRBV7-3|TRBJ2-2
TGTGCCAGCAGCTTAAATATCGGTAGAGACACCGGGGAGCTGTTTTTT
CASSLNIGRDTGELFF
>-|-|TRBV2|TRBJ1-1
TGTGCCAGCAGTGAAGCCAAATACATCGTCCGAGAAGCTTTCTTT
CASSEAKYIVREAFF
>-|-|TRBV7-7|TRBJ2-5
TGTGCCAGCAGTCCCTTAACAGGGAGTGAGACCCAGTACTTC
CASSPLTGSETQYF
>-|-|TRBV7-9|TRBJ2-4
TGTGCCAGCAGCTTAGCAGCAGGCCAAAACATTCAGTACTTC
CASSLAAGQNIQYF
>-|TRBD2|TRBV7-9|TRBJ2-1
TGTGCCAGCAGTTTTTCCGGGACTAGCTTGGGGAATGAGCAGTTCTTC
CASSFSGTSLGNEQFF
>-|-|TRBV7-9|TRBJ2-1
TGTTCCAGCAGCCGGGGGAAAGGGGCGCCCCTCTACAATGAGCAGTTCTTC
CSSSRGKGAPLYNEQFF
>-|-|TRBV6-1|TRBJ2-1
TGTGCCAGCAGTGCCAATCGGGACAACCACAATGAGCAGTTCTTC
CASSANRDNHNEQFF
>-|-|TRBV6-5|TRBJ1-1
TGTGCCAGCAGTCCCTCGACAGCTGAAGCTTTCTTT
CASSPSTAEAFF
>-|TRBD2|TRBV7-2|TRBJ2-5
TGTGCCAGCAGCTTATCAGTAACTAGCGGACAAGAGACCCAGTACTTC
CASSLSVTSGQETQYF
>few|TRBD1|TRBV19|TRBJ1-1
TGTGCCAGTAGTATATGGACAGGGGGTAACACTGAAGCTTTCTTT
CASSIWTGGNTEAFF
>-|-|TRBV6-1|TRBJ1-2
TGTGCCAGCAGGCGATACGGTTACGACTATGGCTACACCTTC
CASRRYGYDYGYTF
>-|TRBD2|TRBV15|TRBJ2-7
TGTGCCACCAGCAGAGATCCCGGGGGGTACGAGCAGTACTTC
CATSRDPGGYEQYF
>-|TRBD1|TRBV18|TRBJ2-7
TGTGCCAGCTCACCAGGACGGACAGGGGGCCCCTACGAGCAGTACTTC
CASSPGRTGGPYEQYF
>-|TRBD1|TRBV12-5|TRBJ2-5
TGTGCTAGTGGACATGGGACAGGGGTACCGGAGACCCAGTACTTC
CASGHGTGVPETQYF
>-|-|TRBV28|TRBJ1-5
TGTGCCAGCAGTTTCACGGGGACTAGGAATCAGCCCCAGCATTTT
CASSFTGTRNQPQHF
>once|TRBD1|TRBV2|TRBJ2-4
TGTGCCAGCAGGGGACAGGGGTACATTCAGTACTTC
CASRGQGYIQYF
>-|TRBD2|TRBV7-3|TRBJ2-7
TGTGCCAGCAGTCCTGGGGCGGGAGCGGGCTACGAGCAGTACTTC
CASSPGAGAGYEQYF
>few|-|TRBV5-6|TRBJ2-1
TGTGCCAGCAGCTTGGTACAGGGCAATGAGCAGTTCTTC
CASSLVQGNEQFF
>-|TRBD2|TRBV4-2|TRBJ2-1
TGTGCCAGCAGCCAAGGCCAAAGCGGGGCCATCTACAATGAGCAGTTCTTC
CASSQGQSGAIYNEQFF
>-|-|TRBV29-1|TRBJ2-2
TGCAGCGGTCTCTTACGGGGGGCTTCCGGGGAGCTGTTTTTT
CSGLLRGASGELFF
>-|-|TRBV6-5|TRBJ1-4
TGTGCCAGCAGTTACTCGCTAGGGGCAGCTAATGAAAAACTGTTTTTT
CASSYSLGAANEKLFF
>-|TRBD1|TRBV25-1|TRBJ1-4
TGTGCCAGCAGTGAGACAGGGGATAGTGAAAAACTGTTTTTT
CASSETGDSEKLFF
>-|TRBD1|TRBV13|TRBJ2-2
TGTGCCAGCAGCCCTGGGACAGGGGGCTACACCGGGGAGCTGTTTTTT
CASSPGTGGYTGELFF
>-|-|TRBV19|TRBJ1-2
TGTGCCAGTAGTATGGGTATGTGGTCGGAGGGCTACACCTTC
CASSMGMWSEGYTF
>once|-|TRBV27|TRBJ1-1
TGTGCCAGCAGTCCCATCAGTGGCATGAACACTGAAGCTTTCTTT
CASSPISGMNTEAFF